The following is a T cell receptor (beta chain) sequence with its context. Its cognate antigen is unknown. The same CDR3 is also encoded by other DNA sequences in this sample. The CD4+ fraction was divided into a CD45RA+ naive subset and a CD45RA-negative memory subset. This entry belongs to a study of shared clonotypes between healthy human individuals. Study-wide results and limits: Despite large depth, rarefaction showed incomplete sorted-subset sequencing.

For every subset, genomic DNA was evenly distributed across several immunoSEQ plates. Generated by immunoSEQ multiplex PCR, the TCRdb table keeps only in-frame clones and is missing some. The table records 900,000 to 1,200,000 clones, approximately 80% of them present only once. What was sequenced was memory CD4+ T cells from PBMCs. The subset: CD45RA-negative fraction. The sequence derives from a man younger than 35 in good health. Some clones in this sample may be carry-over from other donors' samples.

The CDR3 DNA is TGTGCCAGCTCCTCGGGGAGGGGCTATTACGAGCAGTACTTC. Residues: CASSSGRGYYEQYF. The V call is TRBV28, the J call TRBJ2-7; TRBD2 matches 7 bases. J lost 4 bases, V lost 8 bases, and 11 bases had no gene match. The CDR3 spans 14 residues. Germline V CDR1 and CDR2: MDHEN, SYDVKM.